One sample yielded the 29 T cell receptor beta chains listed below, sequenced in a study of T cell responses to AZD1222 COVID-19 vaccine (dated by TCRdb to the early 2020s). The library was built by means of the immunoSEQ multiplex PCR assay. TCRdb holds this immuneACCESS table with in-frame rearrangements only. Some clones are missing; in checked studies, unresolved V genes explain under half, and the rest has no known cause. This sample holds roughly 150,000 clones; just over 90% were observed only once. The biggest ten clones account for less than 2% of the sample. The sample's time point label, decoded: about 28 days (+/-7) after the second vaccine dose. The specimen comprised peripheral blood, sampled 28 days after the second AZD1222 dose. These receptors all come from an adult who received the AZD1222 COVID-19 vaccine.

J is TRBJ2-5 and V is TRBV18; a possible D gene is TRBD2 (5 bases). V lost 0 bases, J lost 4 bases, and 6 bases lay in between. This CDR3 has 13 amino acids. Germline V gives CDR1 KGHSH, CDR2 LQKENI. The CDR3 DNA is TGTGCCAGCTCACCACCGGAGGTAGAGACCCAGTACTTC. This gives the protein CASSPPEVETQYF.

This rearrangement joins TRBV7-9 to TRBJ1-1; D is unclear. CDR3 size: 15 residues. The germline V gene encodes CDR1 SEHNR and CDR2 FQNEAQ (reference sequence). The V end was cut by 5 bases, the J end by 1 base, with 14 bases between. This CDR3 reads CASSPGHAPNTEAFF. CDR3 nucleotide sequence: TGTGCCAGCAGCCCGGGCCACGCCCCGAACACTGAAGCTTTCTTT.

This sequence joins TRBV12-3 or TRBV12-4 and TRBJ2-5; TRBD1 is a possible D gene (5 bases). The CDR3 consists of 13 residues. The V and J ends lost 1 base and 4 bases respectively, with 7 bases between them. The CDR3 here is CASSLVGRETQYF. The CDR3 DNA reads as TGTGCCAGCAGTTTAGTGGGGCGAGAGACCCAGTACTTC.

V gene TRBV7-9 combines with J gene TRBJ2-7; 8 bases are shared with TRBD1. The V gene end was trimmed by 5 bases and the J gene end by 7 bases; junction bases not matched to a gene: 13. From germline, CDR1 is SEHNR and CDR2 FQNEAQ (reference sequence). The CDR3 is made up of 15 amino acids. CDR3: CASSLDRGRLREQYF. Here the CDR3 DNA reads TGTGCCAGCAGCCTAGACAGGGGCCGCTTGAGAGAGCAGTACTTC. Looking up the rest from reference TRBV7-9 and TRBJ2-7 gives the full variable domain: DTGVSQNPRHKITKRGQNVTFRCDPISEHNRLYWYRQTLGQGPEFLTYFQNEAQLEKSRLLSDRFSAERPKGSFSTLEIQRTEQGDSAMYLCASSLDRGRLREQYFGPGTRLTVT.

The chain joins TRBV2 to TRBJ2-7, with 7 bases fitting TRBD1. The trim removed 6 bases at V and 0 bases at J, leaving 5 bases unmatched. The germline V gene encodes CDR1 SNHLY and CDR2 FYNNEI. This CDR3 region has 14 residues. The CDR3 DNA sequence: TGTGCCAGCAGGAGAGGACAGGACTCCTACGAGCAGTACTTC. This codes for CASRRGQDSYEQYF.

This rearrangement joins TRBV6-1 to TRBJ1-5, with 7 positions matching TRBD1. Germline V gene lookup returns CDR1 MNHNS and CDR2 SASEGT. Germline trimming cut 11 bases from V and 1 base from J; bases unmatched to any gene: 5. The CDR3 sequence is 13 residues long. In DNA, the CDR3 is TGTGCCGGTGGGACAGAAAGCAATCAGCCCCAGCATTTT. Its translation is CAGGTESNQPQHF.

The chain links TRBV15 to TRBJ2-7; D is ambiguous. Trimming stripped 6 bases from V and 0 bases from J, with 12 bases between. CDR1 is LNHNV, CDR2 YYDKDF, per germline (reference sequence). The CDR3 totals 14 residues. The CDR3 bases are TGTGCCACCAGTCTGTACGGCAGCTCCTACGAGCAGTACTTC. It is translated as CATSLYGSSYEQYF.

The sample holds one count of this clone. The gene calls are TRBV27 and TRBJ1-5; 9 bases agree with TRBD1. This CDR3 contains 14 residues. The V gene's germline CDR1 is MNHEY and CDR2 SMNVEV (reference sequence). The trim removed 5 bases at V and 5 bases at J, leaving 4 bases unmatched. CDR3 loop: CASSGDREYQPQHF. In nucleotides, the CDR3 is TGTGCCAGCAGTGGGGACAGGGAGTATCAGCCCCAGCATTTT.

The V and J genes are TRBV20-1 and TRBJ1-1; D ambiguous. V lost 5 bases to trimming and J lost 4 bases, with 14 bases between them. Germline V gene sequence: CDR1 DFQATT, CDR2 SNEGSKA (reference sequence). The CDR3 runs to 13 residues. In DNA form, the CDR3 reads TGCAGTGCTCGTGGTGTCGTGGGCACTGAAGCTTTCTTT. The encoded protein is CSARGVVGTEAFF.

This sequence joins TRBV3-1 (or the pseudogene TRBV3-2) and TRBJ2-1, with TRBD2 identical over 12 bases. The germline V gene has CDR1 LGHDT and CDR2 YNNKEL (reference sequence). Losses at the gene ends were 2 bases for V and 9 bases for J; bases not matched to a gene: 8. CDR3 length: 16 amino acids. The CDR3 bases are TGTGCCAGCAGCCAACCTCCTAGCGGGGGGGCCCTTGAGCAGTTCTTC. Its protein product is CASSQPPSGGALEQFF.

J is TRBJ2-1 and V is TRBV29-1; 9 bases line up with TRBD2. The germline gives CDR1 SQVTM, CDR2 ANQGSEA. Trimming took 2 bases from V and 13 from J; bases not matched to a gene: 12. This CDR3 region has 14 residues. CDR3 nucleotide sequence: TGCAGCGTTGAAAGCTCGGGGCGGGAGGGCCGCCAGTTCTTC. Translating it yields CSVESSGREGRQFF.

This clone was picked up one time. This chain uses TRBV7-2 with TRBJ1-1; tentatively, D is TRBD1 (5 bases). Germline-derived CDR1 and CDR2 are SGHTA and FQGNSA. CDR3 length equals 15 residues. V was shortened by 6 bases and J by 0 bases, with 14 bases between the two germline ends. The chain's CDR3 is CASRDQGAMNTEAFF. CDR3 nucleotide sequence: TGTGCCAGCAGAGATCAGGGTGCCATGAACACTGAAGCTTTCTTT.

This chain uses TRBV9 with TRBJ1-1; 7 bases agree with TRBD1. The J segment lost 5 bases and the V segment lost 0 bases, leaving 10 bases of the junction unmatched. Germline-derived CDR1 and CDR2 are SGDLS and YYNGEE. This CDR3 comprises 16 residues. The CDR3 DNA reads as TGTGCCAGCAGCGTAGGAATAGGGGGCGCCGGGACTGAAGCTTTCTTT. This translates into CASSVGIGGAGTEAFF.

The chain uses TRBV5-5 and TRBJ1-2; 8 bases fit TRBD1. Germline values: CDR1 SGHKS, CDR2 YYEKEE (reference sequence). Unmatched junction bases numbered 14, after V lost 1 base and J lost 6 bases. This CDR3 has 17 residues. This CDR3 is CASSLMPAGQGADGYTF. In DNA, the CDR3 is TGTGCCAGCAGCTTGATGCCTGCCGGGCAGGGGGCGGATGGCTACACCTTC.

J is TRBJ1-2 and V is TRBV6-5; D call uncertain. The CDR3 has 13 amino acids. V shed 0 bases and J shed 8 bases, with 10 bases lying between them. From germline, CDR1 is MNHEY and CDR2 SVGAGI. The CDR3 reads CASSYSTLGGYTF. CDR3 sequence (DNA): TGTGCCAGCAGTTACTCGACACTGGGCGGCTACACCTTC.

In its sample, this clone was seen a few times. The V gene is TRBV7-9, the J gene TRBJ2-7; D unclear. Germline lookup yields CDR1 SEHNR and CDR2 FQNEAQ (reference sequence). This CDR3 has 14 amino acids. The ends were cut back, 0 bases at V and 3 bases at J, with 9 bases in the middle. CDR3 loop: CASSLARVGYEQYF. The CDR3 region has the DNA TGTGCCAGCAGCTTAGCCAGAGTCGGCTACGAGCAGTACTTC.

This sequence joins TRBV5-1 and TRBJ1-3, with 9 positions matching TRBD1. Germline V gene sequence: CDR1 SGHRS, CDR2 YFSETQ. CDR3 length: 15 amino acids. V dropped 2 bases and J dropped 6; count of bases not matched to a gene: 6. This CDR3 is CASSFGWTGENTIYF. The CDR3 nucleotides are TGCGCCAGCAGCTTTGGGTGGACAGGGGAAAACACCATATATTTT.

The V gene is TRBV27, the J gene TRBJ1-2; 7 bases agree with TRBD1. The CDR3 extends over 17 amino acids. Germline CDR1 MNHEY, CDR2 SMNVEV (reference sequence). The ends lost 0 bases at V and 5 bases at J; junction bases unmatched: 12. The CDR3 sequence is CASSLSAGGAFRYGYTF. In DNA, the CDR3 is TGTGCCAGCAGTTTATCGGCAGGGGGGGCCTTCCGGTATGGCTACACCTTC.

J is TRBJ1-6 and V is TRBV24-1, with D maybe TRBD1 (5 bases). Germline CDR1 reads KGHDR; CDR2 reads SFDVKD. This CDR3 region has 13 residues. V was clipped by 7 bases and J by 11 bases, with 14 bases between them. In DNA form, the CDR3 reads TGTGCCACCAGATCTAATCAGGGTGCACCCCTCCACTTT. It codes for CATRSNQGAPLHF.

The chain couples TRBV5-1 to TRBJ2-1; D is uncertain. The V end lost 0 bases, the J end lost 5 bases, and 6 bases lay between the germline ends. CDR1 is SGHRS and CDR2 is YFSETQ in the germline V gene. The CDR3 sequence is 13 residues long. CDR3 sequence reads: CASSLGTNNEQFF. The CDR3 DNA reads TGCGCCAGCAGCTTGGGCACAAACAATGAGCAGTTCTTC.

The rearrangement uses TRBV2 and TRBJ2-3, with 9 nucleotides matching TRBD2. J lost 0 bases, V lost 7 bases, and 14 bases had no gene match. The length of the CDR3 is 18 residues. The germline V gene encodes CDR1 SNHLY and CDR2 FYNNEI. The CDR3 loop is CASTGLAGTSRSTDTQYF. The CDR3 DNA reads as TGTGCCAGCACAGGGCTAGCGGGGACCTCGAGGAGCACAGATACGCAGTATTTT. Complete variable domain (other parts from reference TRBV2 and TRBJ2-3): EPEVTQTPSHQVTQMGQEVILRCVPISNHLYFYWYRQILGQKVEFLVSFYNNEISEKSEIFDDQFSVERPDGSNFTLKIRSTKLEDSAMYFCASTGLAGTSRSTDTQYFGPGTRLTVL.

The chain joins TRBV7-2 to TRBJ2-2; 9 bases map to TRBD2. The J segment lost 4 bases and the V segment lost 6 bases, leaving 6 bases of the junction unmatched. This CDR3 has 15 residues. From germline, CDR1 is SGHTA and CDR2 FQGNSA. CDR3 DNA: TGTGCCAGCAGAAGAGCGGGGGGCCCCACCGGGGAGCTGTTTTTT. Amino acid sequence: CASRRAGGPTGELFF.

V and J are TRBV7-3 and TRBJ2-3, with TRBD2 matching over 7 bases. V lost 5 bases to trimming and J lost 0 bases; unmatched junction nucleotides: 5. CDR3 size: 15 residues. Germline V gene data show CDR1 as SGHTA and CDR2 as FQGTGA. The CDR3 here is CASSPWGGSTDTQYF. In DNA form, the CDR3 reads TGTGCCAGCAGCCCTTGGGGGGGGAGCACAGATACGCAGTATTTT.

This chain's CDR3 is CASSPNRASSYNSPLHF. The CDR3 DNA is TGCGCCAGCAGCCCCAACAGGGCTTCATCCTATAATTCACCCCTCCACTTT. The chain joins TRBV5-1 to TRBJ1-6, with D perhaps TRBD1 (6 bases). Trimming stripped 4 bases from V and 1 base from J, with 15 bases between. CDR1 and CDR2 (germline): SGHRS, YFSETQ. The CDR3 runs 17 residues.

The chain links TRBV9 to TRBJ2-3, with a weak D call TRBD2 (6 bases). Trimming left V 4 bases short and J 11 bases short, with 14 bases between. The CDR3 has 12 residues. Germline V lookup: CDR1 SGDLS, CDR2 YYNGEE. CDR3 bases: TGTGCCAGCAGCACGGGGGAGCGCCAGCAGTATTTT. Residues: CASSTGERQQYF.

In its sample, this clone was seen once. The CDR3 spells CASSGWQTHYGYTF. The CDR3 nucleotides read TGTGCCAGCAGTGGTTGGCAGACCCACTATGGCTACACCTTC. The chain combines TRBV2 with TRBJ1-2; D remains ambiguous. Germline V gene sequence: CDR1 SNHLY, CDR2 FYNNEI. Deletions cut 4 bases from V and 3 bases from J, with 12 bases between. CDR3 length: 14 residues.

The V call is TRBV3-1 (or the pseudogene TRBV3-2), the J call TRBJ2-2; D remains ambiguous. V lost 2 bases and J 6 bases, leaving 7 bases between the germline ends. This CDR3 spans 13 amino acids. Germline-derived CDR1 and CDR2 are LGHDT and YNNKEL (reference sequence). The CDR3 protein is CASSQNLAGELFF. The CDR3, as DNA: TGTGCCAGCAGCCAAAATCTGGCCGGGGAGCTGTTTTTT.

This sequence joins TRBV5-5 and TRBJ2-5; D gene uncertain. The V gene's germline CDR1 is SGHKS and CDR2 YYEKEE (reference sequence). The V end lost 4 bases, the J end lost 5 bases, and 9 bases lay between the germline ends. The CDR3 consists of 12 residues. The CDR3 bases are TGTGCCAGCAGCCCGGTTGGGGAGACCCAGTACTTC. This encodes CASSPVGETQYF.

This rearrangement joins TRBV10-3 to TRBJ1-2, with 7 bases aligning to TRBD1. V was clipped by 7 bases and J by 5 bases; unmatched bases: 4. The CDR3 spans 12 residues. Germline V CDR1 and CDR2: ENHRY, SYGVKD. This chain's CDR3 is CAITTGLYGYTF. The CDR3 nucleotides read TGTGCCATCACGACAGGGTTATATGGCTACACCTTC.